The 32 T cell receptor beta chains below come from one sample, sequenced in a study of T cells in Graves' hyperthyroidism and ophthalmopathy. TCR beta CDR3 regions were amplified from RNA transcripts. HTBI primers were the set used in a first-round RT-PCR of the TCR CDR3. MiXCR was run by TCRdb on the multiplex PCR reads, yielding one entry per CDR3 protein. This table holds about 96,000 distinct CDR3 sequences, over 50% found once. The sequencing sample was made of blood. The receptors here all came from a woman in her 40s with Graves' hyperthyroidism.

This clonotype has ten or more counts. CDR3 sequence: CATSSGTEETQYF. The CDR3 DNA reads TGTGCCACCAGCTCAGGGACAGAAGAGACCCAGTACTTC. The chain has TRBV15 and TRBJ2-5; 7 positions match TRBD1. The CDR3 length is 13 residues. Germline V CDR1 and CDR2: LNHNV, YYDKDF (reference sequence). The trim removed 5 bases at V and 3 bases at J, leaving 3 bases unmatched.

CDR3 residues: CASSRLSRGVNYGYTF. The CDR3, as DNA: TGTGCCAGCAGTCGACTGTCCCGCGGGGTTAACTATGGCTACACCTTC. The V and J genes are TRBV6-2 or TRBV6-3 and TRBJ1-2; D is uncertain. Trimming took off 5 bases at V and 1 base at J, with 17 bases between the two ends. The length of the CDR3 is 16 residues. Germline CDR1 and CDR2: MNHEY and SVGEGT.

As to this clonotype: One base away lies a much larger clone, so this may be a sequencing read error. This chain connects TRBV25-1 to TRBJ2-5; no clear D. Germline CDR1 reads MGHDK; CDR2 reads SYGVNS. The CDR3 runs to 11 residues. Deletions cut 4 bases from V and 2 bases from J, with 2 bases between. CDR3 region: CASSGQETQYF. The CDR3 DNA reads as TGTGCCAGCAGTGGACAAGAGACCCAGTACTTC.

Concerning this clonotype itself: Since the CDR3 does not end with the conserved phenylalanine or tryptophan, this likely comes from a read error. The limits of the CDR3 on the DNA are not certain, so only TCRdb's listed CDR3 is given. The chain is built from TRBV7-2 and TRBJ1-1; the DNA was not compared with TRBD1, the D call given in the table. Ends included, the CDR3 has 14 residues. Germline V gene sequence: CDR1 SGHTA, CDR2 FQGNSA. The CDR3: CASSPGLRNTEVLL.

The DNA of the CDR3 is TGTGCCAGCTTATACCGGACTAGCGCAACAGATACGCAGTATTTT. Its translation: CASLYRTSATDTQYF. J is TRBJ2-3 and V is TRBV7-9; 9 bases are a match to TRBD2. CDR1 and CDR2 from the germline V gene are SEHNR and FQNEAQ (reference sequence). V lost 8 bases and J lost 3; bases outside the gene matches: 9. The CDR3 has 15 residues. The complete variable domain, with remaining parts taken from reference TRBV7-9 and TRBJ2-3, reads DTGVSQNPRHKITKRGQNVTFRCDPISEHNRLYWYRQTLGQGPEFLTYFQNEAQLEKSRLLSDRFSAERPKGSFSTLEIQRTEQGDSAMYLCASLYRTSATDTQYFGPGTRLTVL.

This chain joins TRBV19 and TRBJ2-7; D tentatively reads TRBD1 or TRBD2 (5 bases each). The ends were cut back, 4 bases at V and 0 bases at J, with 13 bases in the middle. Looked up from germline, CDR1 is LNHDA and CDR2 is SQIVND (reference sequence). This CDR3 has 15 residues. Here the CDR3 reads CASSTLRDDSYEQYF. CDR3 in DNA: TGTGCCAGTAGTACCCTCCGGGACGACTCCTACGAGCAGTACTTC.

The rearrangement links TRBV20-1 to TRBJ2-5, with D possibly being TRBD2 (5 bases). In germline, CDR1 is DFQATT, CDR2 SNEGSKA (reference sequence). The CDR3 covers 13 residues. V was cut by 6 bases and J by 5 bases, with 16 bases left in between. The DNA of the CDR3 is TGCAGTGCAAAACTAGTGGGAGACGAGACCCAGTACTTC. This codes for CSAKLVGDETQYF.

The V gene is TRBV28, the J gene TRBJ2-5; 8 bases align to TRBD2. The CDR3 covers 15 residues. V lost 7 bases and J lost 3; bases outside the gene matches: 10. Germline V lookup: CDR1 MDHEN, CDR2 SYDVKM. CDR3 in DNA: TGTGCCAGCATCGCACCGGGACTAGTTAAAGAGACCCAGTACTTC. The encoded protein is CASIAPGLVKETQYF. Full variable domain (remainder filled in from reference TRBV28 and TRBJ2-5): DVKVTQSSRYLVKRTGEKVFLECVQDMDHENMFWYRQDPGLGLRLIYFSYDVKMKEKGDIPEGYSVSREKKERFSLILESASTNQTSMYLCASIAPGLVKETQYFGPGTRLLVL.

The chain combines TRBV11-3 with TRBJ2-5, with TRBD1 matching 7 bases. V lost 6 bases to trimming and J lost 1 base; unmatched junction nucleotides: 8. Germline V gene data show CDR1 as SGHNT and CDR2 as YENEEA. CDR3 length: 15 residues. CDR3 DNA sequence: TGTGCCAGCAGTTACTCAGGGGACAGCCAAGAGACCCAGTACTTC. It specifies CASSYSGDSQETQYF.

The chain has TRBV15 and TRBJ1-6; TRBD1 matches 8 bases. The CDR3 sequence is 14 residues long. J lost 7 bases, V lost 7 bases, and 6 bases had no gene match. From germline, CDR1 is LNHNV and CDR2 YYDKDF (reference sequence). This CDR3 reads CATMTGETNSPLHF. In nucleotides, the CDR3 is TGTGCCACCATGACAGGGGAAACGAATTCACCCCTCCACTTT.

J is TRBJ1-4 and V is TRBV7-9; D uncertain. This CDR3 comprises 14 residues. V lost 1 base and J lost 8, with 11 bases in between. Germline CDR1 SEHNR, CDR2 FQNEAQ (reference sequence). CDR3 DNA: TGTGCCAGCAGCTTAGGGGAAACGGGGGAAAAACTGTTTTTT. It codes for CASSLGETGEKLFF.

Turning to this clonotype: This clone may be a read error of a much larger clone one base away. CDR3 region: CAAIDRAAPGNTIYF. The DNA for the CDR3 is TGCGCCGCTATTGACAGGGCTGCCCCTGGAAACACCATATATTTT. V usage is TRBV5-1 and J usage is TRBJ1-3; 7 nucleotides agree with TRBD1. J gave up 2 bases and V 10 bases, and 12 bases lay outside the gene matches. The CDR3 spans 15 residues. Per the germline V gene, CDR1 is SGHRS and CDR2 is YFSETQ. Complete variable domain (other parts from reference TRBV5-1 and TRBJ1-3): KAGVTQTPRYLIKTRGQQVTLSCSPISGHRSVSWYQQTPGQGLQFLFEYFSETQRNKGNFPGRFSGRQFSNSRSEMNVSTLELGDSALYLCAAIDRAAPGNTIYFGEGSWLTVV.

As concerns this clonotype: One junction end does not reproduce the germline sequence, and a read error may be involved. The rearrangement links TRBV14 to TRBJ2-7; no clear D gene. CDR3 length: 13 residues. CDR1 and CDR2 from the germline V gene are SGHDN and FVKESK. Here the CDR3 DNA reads TGTGCCAGCAGCCAAGGAGTCGGGCGCGAGCGGTACTTC. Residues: CASSQGVGRERYF. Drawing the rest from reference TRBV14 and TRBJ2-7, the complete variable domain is EAGVTQFPSHSVIEKGQTVTLRCDPISGHDNLYWYRRVMGKEIKFLLHFVKESKQDESGMPNNRFLAERTGGTYSTLKVQPAELEDSGVYFCASSQGVGRERYFGPGTRLTVT.

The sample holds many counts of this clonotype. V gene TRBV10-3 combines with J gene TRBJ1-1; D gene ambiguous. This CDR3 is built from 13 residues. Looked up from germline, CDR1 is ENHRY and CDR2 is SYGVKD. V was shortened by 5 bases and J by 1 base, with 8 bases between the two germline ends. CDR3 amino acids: CAISPQPNTEAFF. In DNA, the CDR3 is TGTGCCATCAGTCCCCAACCGAACACTGAAGCTTTCTTT.

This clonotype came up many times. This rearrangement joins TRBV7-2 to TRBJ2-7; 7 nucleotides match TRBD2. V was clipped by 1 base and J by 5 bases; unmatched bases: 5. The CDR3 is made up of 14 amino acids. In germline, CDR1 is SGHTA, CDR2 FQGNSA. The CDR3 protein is CASSLELANHEQYF. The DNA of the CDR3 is TGTGCCAGCAGCTTAGAACTAGCGAACCACGAGCAGTACTTC.

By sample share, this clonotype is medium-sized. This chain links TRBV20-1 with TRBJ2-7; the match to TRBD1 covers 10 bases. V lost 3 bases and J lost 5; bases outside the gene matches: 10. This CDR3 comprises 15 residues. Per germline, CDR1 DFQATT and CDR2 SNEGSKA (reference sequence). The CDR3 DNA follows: TGCAGTGCTAGTGGCGTTGGGACAGGGGACAACGAGCAGTACTTC. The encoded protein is CSASGVGTGDNEQYF.

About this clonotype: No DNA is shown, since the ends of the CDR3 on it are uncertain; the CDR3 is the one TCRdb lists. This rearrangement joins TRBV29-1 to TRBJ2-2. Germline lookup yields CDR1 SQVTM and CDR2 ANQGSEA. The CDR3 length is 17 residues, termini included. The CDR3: CCASSLTGKRDTGELFF.

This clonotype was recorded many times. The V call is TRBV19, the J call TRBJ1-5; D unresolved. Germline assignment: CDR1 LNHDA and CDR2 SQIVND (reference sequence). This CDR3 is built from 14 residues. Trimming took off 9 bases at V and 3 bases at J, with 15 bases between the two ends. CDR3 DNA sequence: TGTGCCAGCGAAAGAATGGCTTTCAATCAGCCCCAGCATTTT. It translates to CASERMAFNQPQHF.

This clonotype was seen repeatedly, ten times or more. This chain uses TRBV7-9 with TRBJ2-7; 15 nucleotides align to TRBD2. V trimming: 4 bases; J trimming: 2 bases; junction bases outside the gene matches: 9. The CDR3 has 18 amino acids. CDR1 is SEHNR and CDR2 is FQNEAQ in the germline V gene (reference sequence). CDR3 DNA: TGTGCCAGCAGCTCGGGGACTAGCGGGAGGACCTTTGCCTACGAGCAGTACTTC. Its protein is CASSSGTSGRTFAYEQYF.

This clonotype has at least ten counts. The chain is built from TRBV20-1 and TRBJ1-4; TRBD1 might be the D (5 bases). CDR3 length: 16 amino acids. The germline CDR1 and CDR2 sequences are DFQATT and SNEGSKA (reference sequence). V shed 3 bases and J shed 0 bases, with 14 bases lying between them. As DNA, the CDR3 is TGCAGTGCTAGGGGTCGAGGGACTGCAACTAATGAAAAACTGTTTTTT. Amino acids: CSARGRGTATNEKLFF.

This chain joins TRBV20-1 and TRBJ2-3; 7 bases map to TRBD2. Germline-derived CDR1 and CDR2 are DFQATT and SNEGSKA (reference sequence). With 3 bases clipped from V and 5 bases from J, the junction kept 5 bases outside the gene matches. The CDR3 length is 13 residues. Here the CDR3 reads CSARGTKIDTQYF. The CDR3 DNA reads TGCAGTGCTAGGGGGACTAAGATAGATACGCAGTATTTT.

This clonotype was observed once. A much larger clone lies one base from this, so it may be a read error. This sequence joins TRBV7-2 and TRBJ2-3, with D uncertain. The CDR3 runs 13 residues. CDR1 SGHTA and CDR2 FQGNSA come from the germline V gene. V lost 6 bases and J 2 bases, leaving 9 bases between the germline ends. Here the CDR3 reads CASRIQSTDTQYF. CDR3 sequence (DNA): TGTGCCAGCAGAATCCAATCCACAGATACGCAGTATTTT.

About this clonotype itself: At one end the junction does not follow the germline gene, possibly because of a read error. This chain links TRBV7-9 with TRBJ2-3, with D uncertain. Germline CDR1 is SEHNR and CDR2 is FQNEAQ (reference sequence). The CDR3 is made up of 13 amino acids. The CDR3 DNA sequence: TGTGCCAGCAGCTTAGGCGGCACGGATACGCGGTATTTT. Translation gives CASSLGGTDTRYF.

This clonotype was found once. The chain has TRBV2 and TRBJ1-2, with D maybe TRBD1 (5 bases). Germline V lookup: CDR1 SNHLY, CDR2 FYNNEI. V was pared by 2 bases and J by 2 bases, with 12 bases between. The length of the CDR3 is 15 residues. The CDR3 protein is CASSERTSGNYGYTF. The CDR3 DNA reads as TGTGCCAGCAGTGAACGGACAAGTGGAAACTATGGCTACACCTTC.

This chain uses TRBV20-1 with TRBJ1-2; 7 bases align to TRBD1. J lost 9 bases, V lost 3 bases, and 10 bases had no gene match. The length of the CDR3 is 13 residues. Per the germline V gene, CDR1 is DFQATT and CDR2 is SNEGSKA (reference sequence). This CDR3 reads CSARRTGPTRYTF. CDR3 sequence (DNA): TGCAGTGCTAGGCGGACAGGCCCGACGCGCTACACCTTC.

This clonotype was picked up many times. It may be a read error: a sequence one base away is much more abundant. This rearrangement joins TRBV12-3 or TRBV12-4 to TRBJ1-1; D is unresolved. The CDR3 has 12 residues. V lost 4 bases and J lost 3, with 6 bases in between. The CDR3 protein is CASSSKDTEAFF. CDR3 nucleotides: TGTGCCAGCAGTTCAAAGGACACTGAAGCTTTCTTT.

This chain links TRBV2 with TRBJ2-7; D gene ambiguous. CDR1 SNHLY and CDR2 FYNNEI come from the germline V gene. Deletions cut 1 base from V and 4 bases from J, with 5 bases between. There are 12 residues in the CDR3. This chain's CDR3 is CASSEVQYEQYF. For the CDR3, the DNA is TGTGCCAGCAGTGAAGTGCAGTACGAGCAGTACTTC.

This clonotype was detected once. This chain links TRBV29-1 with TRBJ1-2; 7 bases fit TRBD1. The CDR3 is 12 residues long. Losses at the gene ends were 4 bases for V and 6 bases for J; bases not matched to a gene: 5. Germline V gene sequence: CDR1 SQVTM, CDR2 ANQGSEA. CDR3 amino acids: CSVAGTGDGYTF. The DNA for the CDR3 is TGCAGCGTTGCCGGTACAGGGGATGGCTACACCTTC.

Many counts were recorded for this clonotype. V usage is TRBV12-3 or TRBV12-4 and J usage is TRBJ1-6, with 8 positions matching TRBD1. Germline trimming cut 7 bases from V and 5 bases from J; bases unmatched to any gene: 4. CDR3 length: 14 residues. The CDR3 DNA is TGTGCCAGCAATCAACAGGGGGATAATTCACCCCTCCACTTT. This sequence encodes CASNQQGDNSPLHF.

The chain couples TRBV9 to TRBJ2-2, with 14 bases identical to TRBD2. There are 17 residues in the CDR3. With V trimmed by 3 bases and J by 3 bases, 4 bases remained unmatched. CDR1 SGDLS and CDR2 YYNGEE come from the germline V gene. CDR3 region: CASSAGLAGGYTGELFF. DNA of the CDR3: TGTGCCAGCAGCGCCGGACTAGCGGGGGGTTACACCGGGGAGCTGTTTTTT.

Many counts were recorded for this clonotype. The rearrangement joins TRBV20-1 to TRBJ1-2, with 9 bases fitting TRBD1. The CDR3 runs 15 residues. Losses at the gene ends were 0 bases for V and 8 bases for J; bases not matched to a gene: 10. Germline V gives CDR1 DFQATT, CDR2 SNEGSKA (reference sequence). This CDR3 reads CSARDLTGQGEGYTF. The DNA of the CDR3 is TGCAGTGCTAGAGATCTCACGGGACAGGGTGAAGGCTACACCTTC.

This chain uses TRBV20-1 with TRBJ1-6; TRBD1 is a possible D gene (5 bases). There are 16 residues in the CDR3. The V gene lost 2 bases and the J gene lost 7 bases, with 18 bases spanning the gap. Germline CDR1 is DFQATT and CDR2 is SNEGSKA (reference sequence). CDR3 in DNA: TGCAGTGCTAGACCTAATCTAGGGGTCAGCAATTCACCCCTCCACTTT. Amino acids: CSARPNLGVSNSPLHF.